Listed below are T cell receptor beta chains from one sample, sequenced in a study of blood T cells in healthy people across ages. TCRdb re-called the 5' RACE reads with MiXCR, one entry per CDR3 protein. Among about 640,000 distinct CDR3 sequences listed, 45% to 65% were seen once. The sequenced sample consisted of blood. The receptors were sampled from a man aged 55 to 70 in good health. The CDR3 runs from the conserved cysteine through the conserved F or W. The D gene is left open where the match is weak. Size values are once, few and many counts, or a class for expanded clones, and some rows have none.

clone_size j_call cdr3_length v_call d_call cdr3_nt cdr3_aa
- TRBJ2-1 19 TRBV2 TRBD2 TGTGCCAGCAGTCAAACCGGGACTAGCGGAGGGGGGGACTACAATGAGCAGTTCTTC CASSQTGTSGGGDYNEQFF
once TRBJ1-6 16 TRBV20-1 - TGCAGTGCTAGTATAGTGAAAGGCCAGGGAAGTTCACCCCTCCACTTT CSASIVKGQGSSPLHF
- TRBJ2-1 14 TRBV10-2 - TGCGCCAGCAGGGATGAACAGGGTTGGAATGAGCAGTTCTTC CASRDEQGWNEQFF
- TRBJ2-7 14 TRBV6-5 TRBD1 TGTGCCAGCAGCAGACACAGGGGTAACTACGAGCAGTACTTC CASSRHRGNYEQYF
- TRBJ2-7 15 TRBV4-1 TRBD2 TGCGCCAGCAGCCAAGATGACTTGGGGAGGGTCGAGCAGTACTTC CASSQDDLGRVEQYF
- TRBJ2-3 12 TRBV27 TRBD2 TGTGCCGCGGGGGGCCAGGGAGATACGCAGTATTTT CAAGGQGDTQYF
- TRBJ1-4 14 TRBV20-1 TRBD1 TGCAGTGCTAGACCCGGGACAGGGAATGAAAAACTGTTTTTT CSARPGTGNEKLFF
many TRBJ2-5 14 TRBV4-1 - TGTGCCAGCAGCCAAGATCGAGGTGGAGAGACCCAGTACTTC CASSQDRGGETQYF
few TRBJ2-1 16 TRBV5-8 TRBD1 TGTGCCAGCAGCTCCGGACAGGAGGTGGTATACAATGAGCAGTTCTTC CASSSGQEVVYNEQFF
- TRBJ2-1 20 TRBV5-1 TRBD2 TGCGCCAGCAGCTTGGCCTTTGGACTAGCGGGGTCCCTCGCCTACAATGAGCAGTTCTTC CASSLAFGLAGSLAYNEQFF
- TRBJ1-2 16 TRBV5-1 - TGCGCCAGCAGCTTCGCAGGAGGTGGGGGGGCTGCTGGCTACACCTTC CASSFAGGGGAAGYTF
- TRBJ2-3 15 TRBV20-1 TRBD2 TGCAGTGCTCCCCCCGGGGGGTTGGGAACAGATACGCAGTATTTT CSAPPGGLGTDTQYF
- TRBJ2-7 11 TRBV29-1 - TGCAGCGTTAGGGGGGTTTACGAGCAGTACTTC CSVRGVYEQYF
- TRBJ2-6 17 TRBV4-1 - TGCGCCAGCAGCCCCCGAGGAGGGAACTCTGGGGCCAACGTCCTGACTTTC CASSPRGGNSGANVLTF
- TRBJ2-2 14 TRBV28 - TGTGCCAGCAGCCTTGGGACCGACGTGCGGGAGCTGTTTTTT CASSLGTDVRELFF
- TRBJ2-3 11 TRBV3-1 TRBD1 TGTGCCAGCAGCGGTGGACAGGGGCAGTATTTT CASSGGQGQYF
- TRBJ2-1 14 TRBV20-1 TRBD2 TGCAGTGCACGCGGACTAGCGGGGGCCCATGAGCAGTTCTTC CSARGLAGAHEQFF
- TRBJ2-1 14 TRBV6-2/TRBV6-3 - TGTGCCAGCAGTTACTTGCAGGGAGGCAATGAGCAGTTCTTC CASSYLQGGNEQFF
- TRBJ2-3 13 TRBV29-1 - TGCAGCGTGTCTTTCGTAGGCACAGATACGCAGTATTTT CSVSFVGTDTQYF
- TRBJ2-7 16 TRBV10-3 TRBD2 TGTGCCATCAGTGATGATCGGCGGGGGGTCCCCTACGAGCAGTACTTC CAISDDRRGVPYEQYF
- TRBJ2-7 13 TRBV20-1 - TGCAGTGCTAGTTTCCAGGGCCCCTACGAGCAGTACTTC CSASFQGPYEQYF
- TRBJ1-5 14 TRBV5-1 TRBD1 TGCGCCAGCAGCTTGGATACAGGGGATCAGCCCCAGCATTTT CASSLDTGDQPQHF
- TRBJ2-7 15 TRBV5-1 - TGCGCCAGCAGCTTGCGCACAGGACGAGAATACGAGCAGTACTTC CASSLRTGREYEQYF
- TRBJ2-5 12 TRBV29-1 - TGCAGCGGGTCCAAGGGACGGGAGACCCAGTACTTC CSGSKGRETQYF
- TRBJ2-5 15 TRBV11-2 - TGTGCCAGCAGCTTATGGCCAGGGGAAGGGGAGACCCAGTACTTC CASSLWPGEGETQYF
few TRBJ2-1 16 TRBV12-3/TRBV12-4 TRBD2 TGTGCCAGCAGTTTCCCCAGCGGGGGGCCGTCCAATGAGCAGTTCTTC CASSFPSGGPSNEQFF
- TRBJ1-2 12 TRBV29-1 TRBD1 TGCAGCGTTACTACAGGGGGCTATGGCTACACCTTC CSVTTGGYGYTF
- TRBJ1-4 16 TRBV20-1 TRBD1 TGCAGTGCTAGAGGGACCGGGACAGGGTACTATGAAAAACTGTTTTTT CSARGTGTGYYEKLFF
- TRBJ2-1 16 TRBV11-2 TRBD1 TGTGCCAGCAGCCTCCCCCGGGACAGGGGCTACAATGAGCAGTTCTTC CASSLPRDRGYNEQFF
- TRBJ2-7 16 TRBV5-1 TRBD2 TGCGCCAGCAGCCCCCAGGCGCGGGGGTCATCCTACGAGCAGTACTTC CASSPQARGSSYEQYF
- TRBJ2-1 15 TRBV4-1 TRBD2 TGCGCCAGCAGCCAAGGCCGGGGGGGCAGCGATGAGCAGTTCTTC CASSQGRGGSDEQFF
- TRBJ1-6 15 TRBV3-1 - TGTGCCAGCAGCCAAGGTTGGCGGGGCGATTCACCCCTCCACTTT CASSQGWRGDSPLHF
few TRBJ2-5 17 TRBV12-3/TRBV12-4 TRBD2 TGTGCCAGCAGTTTGTGGCTAGCGGGGGGGGCCCAAGAGACCCAGTACTTC CASSLWLAGGAQETQYF
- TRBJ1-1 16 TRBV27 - TGTGCCAGCAGCCCTCTGGGTGGACGGACGAACACTGAAGCTTTCTTT CASSPLGGRTNTEAFF
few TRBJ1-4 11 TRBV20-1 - TGCAGTGCCTCAACTAATGAAAAACTGTTTTTT CSASTNEKLFF
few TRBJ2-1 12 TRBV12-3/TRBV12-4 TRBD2 TGTGCCAGCACCCTTAGCGGGGATGAGCAGTTCTTC CASTLSGDEQFF
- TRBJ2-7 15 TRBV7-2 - TGTGCCAGCAGCGACCAGGGGACCTGGGTCTACGAGCAGTACTTC CASSDQGTWVYEQYF
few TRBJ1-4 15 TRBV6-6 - TGTGCCAGCAGTAGAAGGGACGAAACGGGTGAAAAACTGTTTTTT CASSRRDETGEKLFF
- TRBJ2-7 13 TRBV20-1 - TGCAGTGCTCGATGGGGCGCCTCCTACGAGCAGTACTTC CSARWGASYEQYF
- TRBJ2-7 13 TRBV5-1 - TGCGCCAGCAGCTGCGGGACAGCCTACGAGCAGTACTTC CASSCGTAYEQYF
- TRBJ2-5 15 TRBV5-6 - TGTGCCAGCAGCTTGCGCTCATTAGGCGGGGAGACCCAGTACTTC CASSLRSLGGETQYF
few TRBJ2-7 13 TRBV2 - TGTGCCACCTCCCCCCAGGGTCGGTACGAGCAGTACTTC CATSPQGRYEQYF
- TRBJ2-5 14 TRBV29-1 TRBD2 TGCAGCCTTTCCCAGGTGCTAGCGGGAGAGACCCAGTACTTC CSLSQVLAGETQYF
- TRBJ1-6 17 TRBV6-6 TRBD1 TGTGCCAGCAGCGCCGCTCCCCTGGACAGGGGAAATTCACCCCTCCACTTT CASSAAPLDRGNSPLHF
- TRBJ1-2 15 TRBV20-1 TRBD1 TGCAGTGCTAGAGATCCGGGACAGGGGGCTCGGGGCTACACCTTC CSARDPGQGARGYTF
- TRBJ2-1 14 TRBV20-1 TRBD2 TGCAGTGCTAACCCCGGGACTAGCGGCAATGAGCAGTTCTTC CSANPGTSGNEQFF
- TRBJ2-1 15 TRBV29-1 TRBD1 TGCAGCGTTGAGAAGGTGGGGGACAGGGGTGGTGAGCAGTTCTTC CSVEKVGDRGGEQFF
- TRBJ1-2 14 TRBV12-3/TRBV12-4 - TGTGCCAGCATCCTGGCGGGGCTCGACTATGGCTACACCTTC CASILAGLDYGYTF
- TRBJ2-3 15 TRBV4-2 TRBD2 TGTGCCAGCAGCCTTGGGACTAGCGAGGGGGATACGCAGTATTTT CASSLGTSEGDTQYF
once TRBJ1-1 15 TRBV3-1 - TGTGCCAGCAGCCAAGATGGCCCAGGGAACACTGAAGCTTTCTTT CASSQDGPGNTEAFF
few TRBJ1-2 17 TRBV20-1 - TGCAGTGCTAGCTTCTACTGGGGAAACTTAGCTAACTATGGCTACACCTTC CSASFYWGNLANYGYTF
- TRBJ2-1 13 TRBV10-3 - TGTGCCATCAGAAGGGTTGGGGGTAATGAGCAGTTCTTC CAIRRVGGNEQFF
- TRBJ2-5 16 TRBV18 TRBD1 TGTGCCAGCTCACCATGGGACAGGGGGATCCAAGAGACCCAGTACTTC CASSPWDRGIQETQYF
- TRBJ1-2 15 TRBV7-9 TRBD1 TGTGCCAGCAGCTTCACGGGACAGGGGGCCTATGGCTACACCTTC CASSFTGQGAYGYTF